This entry describes one T cell receptor (beta chain). The data were taken from a study of identical twins. TCRdb redid the calling of the 5' RACE reads with MiXCR, one entry per CDR3 protein. The table lists roughly 480,000 distinct CDR3 sequences, about 24% of them singletons. CDR1 ENHRY and CDR2 SYGVKD come from the germline V gene. This CDR3 is 13 amino acids long. The V segment lost 8 bases and the J segment 5 bases; nucleotides outside the gene matches: 7. This sample also appeared in a second study, on T cells expressing NK-cell markers.

This TCR was sampled from a woman under 30 in good health. Sequencing input: CD4+ T cells sorted from blood. V is TRBV10-3 and J is TRBJ2-5; 8 positions match TRBD1. For the CDR3, the DNA is TGTGCCATCGGCAGGGGGCAAGTGGAGACCCAGTACTTC. The encoded protein is CAIGRGQVETQYF.